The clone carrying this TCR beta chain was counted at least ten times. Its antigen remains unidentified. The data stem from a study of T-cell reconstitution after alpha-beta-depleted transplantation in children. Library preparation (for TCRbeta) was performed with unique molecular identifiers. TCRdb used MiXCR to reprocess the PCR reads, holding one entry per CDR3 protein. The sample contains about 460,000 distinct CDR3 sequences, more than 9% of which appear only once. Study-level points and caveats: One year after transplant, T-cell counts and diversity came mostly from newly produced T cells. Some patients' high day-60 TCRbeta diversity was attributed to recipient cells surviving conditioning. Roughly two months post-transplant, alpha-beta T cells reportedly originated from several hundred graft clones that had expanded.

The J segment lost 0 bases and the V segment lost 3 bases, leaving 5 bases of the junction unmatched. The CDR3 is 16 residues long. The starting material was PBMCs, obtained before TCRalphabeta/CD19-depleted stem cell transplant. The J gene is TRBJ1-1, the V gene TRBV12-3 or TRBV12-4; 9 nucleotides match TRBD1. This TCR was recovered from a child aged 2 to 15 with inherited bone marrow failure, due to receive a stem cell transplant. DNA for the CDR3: TGTGCCAGCAGTTTGAACAGGGGGCTGATGAACACTGAAGCTTTCTTT. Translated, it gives CASSLNRGLMNTEAFF.